Listed below are T cell receptor beta chains from one sample, sequenced in a study of blood T cell repertoires in COVID-19. Method: immunoSEQ multiplex PCR; TCRdb's copy keeps in-frame clones and lacks some. The top ten hold 4.6% of the sample, which has 100,000 to 120,000 clones, 85% to 90% seen once. Material: peripheral blood. Receptor source: a woman aged 50 to 60 with acute or convalescent COVID-19. Both conserved end residues are part of each CDR3. The D gene is left open where the match is weak. Expanded clones are given a class, and other clones once, few, many or no size at all.

V: TRBV5-1
D: TRBD1
J: TRBJ1-4
length: 13
size: NA
DNA: TGCGCCAGCAGCCTAGACAGGGGTGAAAAACTGTTTTTT
CDR3: CASSLDRGEKLFF

V: TRBV5-1
D: NA
J: TRBJ2-2
length: 14
size: once
DNA: TGCGCCAGCAGCCGGGAAGGGAACACCGGGGAGCTGTTTTTT
CDR3: CASSREGNTGELFF

V: TRBV28
D: NA
J: TRBJ1-2
length: 15
size: NA
DNA: TGTGCCAGCAGTTTAGAGGCGCCCCTGAGCTATGGCTACACCTTC
CDR3: CASSLEAPLSYGYTF

V: TRBV6-5
D: TRBD1
J: TRBJ2-2
length: 16
size: NA
DNA: TGTGCCAGCAGTTACTTAGGGGGCGGGTCCACCGGGGAGCTGTTTTTT
CDR3: CASSYLGGGSTGELFF

V: TRBV5-6
D: NA
J: TRBJ2-7
length: 15
size: NA
DNA: TGTGCCAGCAACTCTGGGAGCGCTAGGAAGCCCGAGCAGTACTTC
CDR3: CASNSGSARKPEQYF

V: TRBV7-2
D: NA
J: TRBJ2-7
length: 11
size: few
DNA: TGTGCCAGCAGTTTCCTCTACGAGCAGTACTTC
CDR3: CASSFLYEQYF

V: TRBV6-5
D: NA
J: TRBJ1-1
length: 15
size: NA
DNA: TGTGCCAGCAGCTCCCCGGCGGGCCTTAACACTGAAGCTTTCTTT
CDR3: CASSSPAGLNTEAFF

V: TRBV24-1
D: NA
J: TRBJ1-5
length: 14
size: NA
DNA: TGTGCCACGGGGGGCCGGGGGGACAATCAGCCCCAGCATTTT
CDR3: CATGGRGDNQPQHF

V: TRBV28
D: TRBD1
J: TRBJ1-4
length: 15
size: NA
DNA: TGTGCCAGCAGCCTTGACAGGGCGTCTAATGAAAAACTGTTTTTT
CDR3: CASSLDRASNEKLFF

V: TRBV20-1
D: TRBD1
J: TRBJ2-7
length: 14
size: NA
DNA: TGCAGTGCTAGTCTGGGACAGGGAGCCTACGAGCAGTACTTC
CDR3: CSASLGQGAYEQYF

V: TRBV4-1
D: NA
J: TRBJ2-7
length: 14
size: few
DNA: TGCGCCAGCAGCCAAGAACTCGTTTCCTACGAGCAGTACTTC
CDR3: CASSQELVSYEQYF

V: TRBV5-4
D: TRBD2
J: TRBJ2-1
length: 17
size: NA
DNA: TGTGCCAGCAGCTACCGACTAGCGGGAGGGCCTGGGAATGAGCAGTTCTTC
CDR3: CASSYRLAGGPGNEQFF

V: TRBV30
D: TRBD1
J: TRBJ1-2
length: 12
size: NA
DNA: TGTGCCTGGGGACAGGGGGCGACGGGCTACACCTTC
CDR3: CAWGQGATGYTF

V: TRBV11-2
D: TRBD2
J: TRBJ2-1
length: 15
size: NA
DNA: TGTGCCAGCAGCCTAGGGGGACTAGCGGGGCGTGAGCAGTTCTTC
CDR3: CASSLGGLAGREQFF

V: TRBV7-6
D: TRBD2
J: TRBJ2-1
length: 17
size: NA
DNA: TGTGCCAGCAGCTTAAGGGGGACTAGCGGGGGAAAGAATGAGCAGTTCTTC
CDR3: CASSLRGTSGGKNEQFF

V: TRBV2
D: TRBD1
J: TRBJ1-2
length: 15
size: NA
DNA: TGTGCCAGCAGCTACCGGGACAGGGAGGGCGTGGGCTACACCTTC
CDR3: CASSYRDREGVGYTF

V: TRBV18
D: NA
J: TRBJ2-2
length: 15
size: once
DNA: TGTGCCAGCTCACCACTCTCTAGCGCGACCGGGGAGCTGTTTTTT
CDR3: CASSPLSSATGELFF

V: TRBV28
D: TRBD2
J: TRBJ2-1
length: 14
size: NA
DNA: TGTGCCAGCAGGACTAGCGGGAGGGGCAATGAGCAGTTCTTC
CDR3: CASRTSGRGNEQFF

V: TRBV7-8
D: TRBD1
J: TRBJ2-3
length: 15
size: NA
DNA: TGTGCCAGCAGCGGGACAGGGGCAGTAACAGATACGCAGTATTTT
CDR3: CASSGTGAVTDTQYF

V: TRBV19
D: NA
J: TRBJ2-1
length: 15
size: NA
DNA: TGTGCCAGTAGTCCAACATGGAGCTCCTACAATGAGCAGTTCTTC
CDR3: CASSPTWSSYNEQFF

V: TRBV29-1
D: NA
J: TRBJ2-7
length: 12
size: NA
DNA: TGCAGCGTTGGAACAGGGGAGGTCGAGCAGTACTTC
CDR3: CSVGTGEVEQYF

V: TRBV30
D: TRBD2
J: TRBJ2-2
length: 14
size: NA
DNA: TGTGCCGGGGGACTAGCGGGGGAGATGGGGGAGCTGTTTTTT
CDR3: CAGGLAGEMGELFF

V: TRBV28
D: NA
J: TRBJ1-1
length: 14
size: NA
DNA: TGTGCCAGCAGTTTATCGCTCGGGGGGACTGAAGCTTTCTTT
CDR3: CASSLSLGGTEAFF

V: TRBV12-5
D: TRBD2
J: TRBJ2-5
length: 13
size: NA
DNA: TGTGCTAGTAACGCCGGGGGGGCAAAGACCCAGTACTTC
CDR3: CASNAGGAKTQYF

V: TRBV3-1/TRBV3-2
D: NA
J: TRBJ2-2
length: 15
size: NA
DNA: TGTGCCAGCAGCCAAGATATCCCGAACACCGGGGAGCTGTTTTTT
CDR3: CASSQDIPNTGELFF

V: TRBV14
D: NA
J: TRBJ1-1
length: 13
size: NA
DNA: TGTGCCAGCAGCCAAGACAGGGCCGGTGAAGCTTTCTTT
CDR3: CASSQDRAGEAFF

V: TRBV3-1/TRBV3-2
D: TRBD1
J: TRBJ1-1
length: 21
size: NA
DNA: TGTGCCAGCAGCCCGAGGTCTTTCGCGACAGGGGGCATCCTAAAAAAAGCTGAAGCTTTCTTT
CDR3: CASSPRSFATGGILKKAEAFF

V: TRBV7-2
D: TRBD2
J: TRBJ2-7
length: 15
size: NA
DNA: TGTGCCAGCAGCTTAGCGGAGGCGGGGGTCTACGAGCAGTACTTC
CDR3: CASSLAEAGVYEQYF

V: TRBV28
D: NA
J: TRBJ2-1
length: 13
size: NA
DNA: TGTGCCAGCAGAGGGGGTCACTACAATGAGCAGTTCTTC
CDR3: CASRGGHYNEQFF

V: TRBV28
D: TRBD1
J: TRBJ1-6
length: 17
size: NA
DNA: TGTGCCAGCACCCAAACAGGGGTGTCCAGCTATAATTCACCCCTCCACTTT
CDR3: CASTQTGVSSYNSPLHF

V: TRBV5-8
D: TRBD1
J: TRBJ2-3
length: 15
size: NA
DNA: TGTGCCAGCAGCTCCCGGACAGGCCACACAGATACGCAGTATTTT
CDR3: CASSSRTGHTDTQYF

V: TRBV21-1
D: NA
J: TRBJ1-5
length: 13
size: NA
DNA: TGTGCCAGCAGCATTCCCTACAATCAGCCCCAGCATTTT
CDR3: CASSIPYNQPQHF

V: TRBV19
D: NA
J: TRBJ2-1
length: 14
size: NA
DNA: TGTGCCAGTAGTTCCGGACTAAAATTCAATGAGCAGTTCTTC
CDR3: CASSSGLKFNEQFF

V: TRBV2
D: NA
J: TRBJ1-5
length: 15
size: NA
DNA: TGTGCCAGCAGTAGAGGTGGGGAGGCCAATCAGCCCCAGCATTTT
CDR3: CASSRGGEANQPQHF

V: TRBV28
D: NA
J: TRBJ2-4
length: 17
size: NA
DNA: TGTGCCAGCGGACAGAATACATTTTTTCTAGCCAAAAACATTCAGTACTTC
CDR3: CASGQNTFFLAKNIQYF

V: TRBV29-1
D: TRBD1
J: TRBJ2-7
length: 14
size: few
DNA: TGCAGCGTTGTCTTCCGGGACAGTACCTACGAGCAGTACTTC
CDR3: CSVVFRDSTYEQYF

V: TRBV5-8
D: NA
J: TRBJ1-2
length: 15
size: NA
DNA: TGTGCCAGCAGCTTGAGGCGACAGCTTTACTATGGCTACACCTTC
CDR3: CASSLRRQLYYGYTF

V: TRBV28
D: NA
J: TRBJ2-7
length: 14
size: NA
DNA: TGTGCCAGCAGTTTGGGCGTGAAGACCTACGAGCAGTACTTC
CDR3: CASSLGVKTYEQYF

V: TRBV10-3
D: NA
J: TRBJ2-3
length: 14
size: NA
DNA: TGTGCCATCAGTGACGGCGGGAACACAGATACGCAGTATTTT
CDR3: CAISDGGNTDTQYF

V: TRBV3-1/TRBV3-2
D: NA
J: TRBJ1-1
length: 15
size: NA
DNA: TGTGCCAGCAGCCGACCGACAGTGGCAGGCACTGAAGCTTTCTTT
CDR3: CASSRPTVAGTEAFF

V: TRBV4-3
D: TRBD1
J: TRBJ2-2
length: 14
size: NA
DNA: TGCGCCAGCAGCTGGACAGGGGACACCGGGGAGCTGTTTTTT
CDR3: CASSWTGDTGELFF

V: TRBV20-1
D: NA
J: TRBJ1-2
length: 11
size: NA
DNA: TGCAGTTCGCGCAGGGAAGATGGCTACACCTTC
CDR3: CSSRREDGYTF

V: TRBV24-1
D: NA
J: TRBJ1-4
length: 16
size: few
DNA: TGTGCCACCAGGCAGGGGAACAGATCAACTAATGAAAAACTGTTTTTT
CDR3: CATRQGNRSTNEKLFF

V: TRBV6-4
D: NA
J: TRBJ2-3
length: 16
size: NA
DNA: TGTGCCAGCAGTGACTCTGCGGGACTTGCAACAGATACGCAGTATTTT
CDR3: CASSDSAGLATDTQYF

V: TRBV5-4
D: TRBD1
J: TRBJ2-5
length: 16
size: once
DNA: TGTGCCAGCAGCCCGGGACAGGGAAGTTACGGAGAGACCCAGTACTTC
CDR3: CASSPGQGSYGETQYF

V: TRBV5-4
D: NA
J: TRBJ1-2
length: 15
size: NA
DNA: TGTGCCAGCAGCCCCCAAACCGGGACTAACTATGGCTACACCTTC
CDR3: CASSPQTGTNYGYTF

V: TRBV5-6
D: NA
J: TRBJ1-4
length: 16
size: NA
DNA: TGTGCCAGCAGCTTCGACAGACTCTCAACTAATGAAAAACTGTTTTTT
CDR3: CASSFDRLSTNEKLFF

V: TRBV11-2
D: TRBD1
J: TRBJ1-6
length: 17
size: NA
DNA: TGTGCCAGCAGAGACTACAGGGGGCCCCTCTATAATTCACCCCTCCACTTT
CDR3: CASRDYRGPLYNSPLHF

V: TRBV10-3
D: NA
J: TRBJ2-7
length: 18
size: NA
DNA: TGTGCCATCAAGGGGCTTTCGTCGGAGGGGAGGCCCTCCTACGAGCAGTACTTC
CDR3: CAIKGLSSEGRPSYEQYF

V: TRBV24-1
D: NA
J: TRBJ2-3
length: 12
size: NA
DNA: TGTGCCACCAGCCAGGGCACAGATACGCAGTATTTT
CDR3: CATSQGTDTQYF

V: TRBV27
D: TRBD2
J: TRBJ2-2
length: 16
size: NA
DNA: TGTGCCAGCAGTGGACTAGCGGGGGGGGACACCGGGGAGCTGTTTTTT
CDR3: CASSGLAGGDTGELFF

V: TRBV30
D: TRBD1
J: TRBJ2-7
length: 14
size: once
DNA: TGTGCCTGGAGTGTGGGGACAGCAACCTACGAGCAGTACTTC
CDR3: CAWSVGTATYEQYF

V: TRBV6-2/TRBV6-3
D: TRBD1
J: TRBJ1-6
length: 11
size: NA
DNA: TGTGCCAGCAGTTATGGGACAGGAATCCACTTT
CDR3: CASSYGTGIHF

V: TRBV19
D: TRBD1
J: TRBJ1-1
length: 15
size: NA
DNA: TGTGCCAGTAGTAGGACAGGGAGCCACCTCACTGAAGCTTTCTTT
CDR3: CASSRTGSHLTEAFF

V: TRBV7-9
D: TRBD1
J: TRBJ2-1
length: 16
size: NA
DNA: TGTGCCAGCAGCTTAGCACCCAGGGGGTCCTACAATGAGCAGTTCTTC
CDR3: CASSLAPRGSYNEQFF

V: TRBV4-1
D: TRBD1
J: TRBJ1-1
length: 15
size: NA
DNA: TGCGCCAGCAGCCCAGGACAGGGAAGGAACACTGAAGCTTTCTTT
CDR3: CASSPGQGRNTEAFF

V: TRBV28
D: TRBD1
J: TRBJ1-6
length: 16
size: NA
DNA: TGTGCCAGCAGTCCAAGAGAGACAGGGGGCGGGTCACCCCTCCACTTT
CDR3: CASSPRETGGGSPLHF

V: TRBV18
D: TRBD1
J: TRBJ1-2
length: 15
size: NA
DNA: TGTGCCAGCTCACCTACCGGACAGGGGGACTATGGCTACACCTTC
CDR3: CASSPTGQGDYGYTF

V: TRBV7-9
D: NA
J: TRBJ2-7
length: 13
size: NA
DNA: TGTGCCAGCAGCTTGGCAGGATCTTACGAGCAGTACTTC
CDR3: CASSLAGSYEQYF

V: TRBV5-1
D: TRBD1
J: TRBJ2-3
length: 15
size: NA
DNA: TGCGCCAGCAGCATAGGACAGGGATATCGAGATACGCAGTATTTT
CDR3: CASSIGQGYRDTQYF